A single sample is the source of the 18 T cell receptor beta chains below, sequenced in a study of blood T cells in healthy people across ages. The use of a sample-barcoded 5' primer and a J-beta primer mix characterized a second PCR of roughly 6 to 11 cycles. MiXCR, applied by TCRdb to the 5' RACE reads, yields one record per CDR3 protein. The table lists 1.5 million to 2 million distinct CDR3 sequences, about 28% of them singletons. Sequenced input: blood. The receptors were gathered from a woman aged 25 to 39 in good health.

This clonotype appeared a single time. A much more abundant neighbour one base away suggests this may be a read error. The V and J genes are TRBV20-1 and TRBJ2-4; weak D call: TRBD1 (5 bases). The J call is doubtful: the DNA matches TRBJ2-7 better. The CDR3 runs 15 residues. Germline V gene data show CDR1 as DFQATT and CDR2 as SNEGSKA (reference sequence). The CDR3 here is CSAREFRDLPYEQYF. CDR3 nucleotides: TGCAGTGCTAGAGAATTCAGGGATTTGCCGTACGAGCAGTACTTC.

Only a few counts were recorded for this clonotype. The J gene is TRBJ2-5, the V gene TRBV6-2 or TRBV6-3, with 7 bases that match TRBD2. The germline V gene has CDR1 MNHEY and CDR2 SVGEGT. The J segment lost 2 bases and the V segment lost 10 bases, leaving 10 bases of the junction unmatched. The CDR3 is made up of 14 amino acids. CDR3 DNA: TGTGCCACCGCAATCTCTAGCGGTCAAGAGACCCAGTACTTC. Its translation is CATAISSGQETQYF.

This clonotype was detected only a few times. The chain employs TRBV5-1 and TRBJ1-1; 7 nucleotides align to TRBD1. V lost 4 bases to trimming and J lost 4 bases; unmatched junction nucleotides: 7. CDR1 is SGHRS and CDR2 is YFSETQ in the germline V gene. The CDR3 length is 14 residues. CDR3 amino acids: CASSGDRAATEAFF. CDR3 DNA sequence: TGCGCCAGCAGCGGCGACAGGGCCGCCACTGAAGCTTTCTTT.

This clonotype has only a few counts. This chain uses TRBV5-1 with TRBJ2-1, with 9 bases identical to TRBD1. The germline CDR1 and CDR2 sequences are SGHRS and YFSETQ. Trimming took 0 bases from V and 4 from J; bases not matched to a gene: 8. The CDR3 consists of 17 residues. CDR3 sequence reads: CASSLARGQGRYNEQFF. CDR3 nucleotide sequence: TGCGCCAGCAGCTTGGCCAGGGGACAGGGAAGGTACAATGAGCAGTTCTTC.

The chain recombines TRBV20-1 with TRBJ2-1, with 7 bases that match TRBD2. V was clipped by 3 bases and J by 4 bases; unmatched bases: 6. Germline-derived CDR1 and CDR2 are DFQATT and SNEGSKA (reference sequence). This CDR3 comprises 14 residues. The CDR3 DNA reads TGCAGTGCTAGTAACCCAGCGGGATACAATGAGCAGTTCTTC. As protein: CSASNPAGYNEQFF.

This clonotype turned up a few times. This CDR3 reads CSVVGRGGVAFF. The CDR3 DNA is TGCAGCGTTGTAGGGCGTGGAGGAGTGGCTTTCTTT. The chain links TRBV29-1 to TRBJ1-1; no clear D. There are 12 residues in the CDR3. The ends were cut back, 4 bases at V and 11 bases at J, with 17 bases in the middle. The V gene's germline CDR1 is SQVTM and CDR2 ANQGSEA.

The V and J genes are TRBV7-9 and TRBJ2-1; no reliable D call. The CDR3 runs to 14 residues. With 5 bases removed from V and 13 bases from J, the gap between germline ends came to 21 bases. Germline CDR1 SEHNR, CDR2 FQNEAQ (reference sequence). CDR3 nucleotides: TGTGCCAGCAGCCCGTCCATAGATGCGGAGACCCAGTTCTTC. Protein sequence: CASSPSIDAETQFF.

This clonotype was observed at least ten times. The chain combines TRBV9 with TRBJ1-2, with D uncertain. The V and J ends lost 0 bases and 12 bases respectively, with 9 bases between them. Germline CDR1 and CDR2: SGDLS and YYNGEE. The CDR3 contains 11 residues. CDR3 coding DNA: TGTGCCAGCAGCGTAGGGTCTGCTGACACCTTC. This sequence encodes CASSVGSADTF.

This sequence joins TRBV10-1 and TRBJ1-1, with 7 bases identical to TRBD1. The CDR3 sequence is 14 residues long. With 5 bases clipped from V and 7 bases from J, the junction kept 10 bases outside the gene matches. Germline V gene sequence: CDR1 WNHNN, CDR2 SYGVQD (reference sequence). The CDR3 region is CASSHDRASDEAFF. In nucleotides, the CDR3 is TGCGCCAGCAGTCACGACAGGGCATCCGATGAAGCTTTCTTT.

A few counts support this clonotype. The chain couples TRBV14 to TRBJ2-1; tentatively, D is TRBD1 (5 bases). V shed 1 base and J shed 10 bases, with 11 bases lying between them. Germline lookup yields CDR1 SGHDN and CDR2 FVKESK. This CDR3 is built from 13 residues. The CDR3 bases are TGTGCCAGCAGCCAAGTACCTAGGGGAGAGCAGTTCTTC. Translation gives CASSQVPRGEQFF.

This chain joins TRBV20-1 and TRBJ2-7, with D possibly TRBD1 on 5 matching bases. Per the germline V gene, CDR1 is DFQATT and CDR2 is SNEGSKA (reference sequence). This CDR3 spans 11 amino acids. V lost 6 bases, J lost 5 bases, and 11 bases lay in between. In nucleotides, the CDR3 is TGCAGTGCCCAGCAGGGCCACGAGCAGTACTTC. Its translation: CSAQQGHEQYF.

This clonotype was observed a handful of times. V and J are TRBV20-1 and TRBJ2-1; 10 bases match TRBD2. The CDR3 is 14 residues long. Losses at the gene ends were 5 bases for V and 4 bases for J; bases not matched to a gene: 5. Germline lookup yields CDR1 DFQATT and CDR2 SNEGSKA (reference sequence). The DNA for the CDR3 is TGCAGTGCTCAGCGGGAGGGCGATTACAATGAGCAGTTCTTC. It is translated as CSAQREGDYNEQFF.

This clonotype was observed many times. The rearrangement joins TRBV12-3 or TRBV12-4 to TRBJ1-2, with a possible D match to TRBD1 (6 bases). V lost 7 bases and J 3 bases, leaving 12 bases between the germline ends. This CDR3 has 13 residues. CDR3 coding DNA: TGTGCCAGCACCCCCGACAGGTACTATGGCTACACCTTC. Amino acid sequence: CASTPDRYYGYTF.

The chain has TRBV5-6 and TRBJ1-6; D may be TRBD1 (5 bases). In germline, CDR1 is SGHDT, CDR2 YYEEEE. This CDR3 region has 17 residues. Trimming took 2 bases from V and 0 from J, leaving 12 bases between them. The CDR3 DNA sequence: TGTGCCAGCAGCTTCCGGGGCTCTTCCTCCTATAATTCACCCCTCCACTTT. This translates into CASSFRGSSSYNSPLHF. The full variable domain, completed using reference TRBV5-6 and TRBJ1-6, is DAGVTQSPTHLIKTRGQQVTLRCSPKSGHDTVSWYQQALGQGPQFIFQYYEEEERQRGNFPDRFSGHQFPNYSSELNVNALLLGDSALYLCASSFRGSSSYNSPLHFGNGTRLTVT.

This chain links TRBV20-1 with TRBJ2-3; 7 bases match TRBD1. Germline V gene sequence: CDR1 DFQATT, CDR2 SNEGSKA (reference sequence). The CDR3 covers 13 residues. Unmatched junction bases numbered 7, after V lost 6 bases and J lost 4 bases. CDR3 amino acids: CSALTGWADTQYF. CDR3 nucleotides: TGCAGTGCATTGACAGGGTGGGCAGATACGCAGTATTTT.

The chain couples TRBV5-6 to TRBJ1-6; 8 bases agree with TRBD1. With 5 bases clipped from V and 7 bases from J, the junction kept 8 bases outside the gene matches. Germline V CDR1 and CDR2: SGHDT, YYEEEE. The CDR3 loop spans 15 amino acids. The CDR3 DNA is TGTGCCAGCAGGGAGACAGGGGCTCGGAATTCACCCCTCCACTTT. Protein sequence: CASRETGARNSPLHF. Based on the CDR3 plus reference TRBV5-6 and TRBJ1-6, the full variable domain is DAGVTQSPTHLIKTRGQQVTLRCSPKSGHDTVSWYQQALGQGPQFIFQYYEEEERQRGNFPDRFSGHQFPNYSSELNVNALLLGDSALYLCASRETGARNSPLHFGNGTRLTVT.

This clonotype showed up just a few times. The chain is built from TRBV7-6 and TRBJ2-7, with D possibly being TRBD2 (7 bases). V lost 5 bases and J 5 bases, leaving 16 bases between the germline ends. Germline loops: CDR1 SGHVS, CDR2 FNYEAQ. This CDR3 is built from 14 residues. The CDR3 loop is CASSARGLPDEQYF. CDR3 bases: TGTGCCAGCAGCGCGCGGGGGCTTCCTGACGAGCAGTACTTC. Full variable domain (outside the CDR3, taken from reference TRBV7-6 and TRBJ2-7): GAGVSQSPRYKVTKRGQDVALRCDPISGHVSLYWYRQALGQGPEFLTYFNYEAQQDKSGLPNDRFSAERPEGSISTLTIQRTEQRDSAMYRCASSARGLPDEQYFGPGTRLTVT.

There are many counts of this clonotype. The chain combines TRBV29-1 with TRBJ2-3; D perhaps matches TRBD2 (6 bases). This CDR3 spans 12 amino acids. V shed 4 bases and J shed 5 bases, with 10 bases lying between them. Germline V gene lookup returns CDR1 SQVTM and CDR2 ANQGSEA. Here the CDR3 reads CSVAQGGDTQYF. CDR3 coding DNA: TGCAGCGTTGCCCAGGGAGGAGATACGCAGTATTTT.